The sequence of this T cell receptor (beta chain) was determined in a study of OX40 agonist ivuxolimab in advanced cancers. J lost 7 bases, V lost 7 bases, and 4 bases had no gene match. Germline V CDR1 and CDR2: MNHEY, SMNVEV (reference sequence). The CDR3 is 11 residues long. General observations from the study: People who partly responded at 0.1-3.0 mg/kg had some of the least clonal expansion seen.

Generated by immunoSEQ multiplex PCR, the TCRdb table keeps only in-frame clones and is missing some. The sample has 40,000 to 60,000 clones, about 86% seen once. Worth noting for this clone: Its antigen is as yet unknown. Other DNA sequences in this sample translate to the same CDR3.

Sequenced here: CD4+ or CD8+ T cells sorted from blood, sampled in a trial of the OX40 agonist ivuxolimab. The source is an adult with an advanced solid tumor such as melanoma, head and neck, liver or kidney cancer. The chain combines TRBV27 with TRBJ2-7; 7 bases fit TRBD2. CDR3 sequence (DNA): TGTGCCAGCACCCAGGGAGGGGAGCAGTACTTC. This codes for CASTQGGEQYF.